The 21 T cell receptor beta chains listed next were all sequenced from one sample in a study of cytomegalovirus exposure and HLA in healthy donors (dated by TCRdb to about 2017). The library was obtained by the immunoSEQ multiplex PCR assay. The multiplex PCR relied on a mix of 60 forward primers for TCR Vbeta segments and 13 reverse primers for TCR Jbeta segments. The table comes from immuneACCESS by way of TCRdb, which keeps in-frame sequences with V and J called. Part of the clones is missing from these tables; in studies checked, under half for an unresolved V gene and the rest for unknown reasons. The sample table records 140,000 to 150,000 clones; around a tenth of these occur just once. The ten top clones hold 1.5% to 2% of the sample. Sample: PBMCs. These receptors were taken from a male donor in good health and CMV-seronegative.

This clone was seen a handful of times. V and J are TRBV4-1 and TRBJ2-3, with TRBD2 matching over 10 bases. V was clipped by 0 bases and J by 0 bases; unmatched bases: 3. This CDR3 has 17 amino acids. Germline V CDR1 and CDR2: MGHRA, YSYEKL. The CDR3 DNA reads TGCGCCAGCAGCCAAGAAGAACTAGCGGGAAGCACAGATACGCAGTATTTT. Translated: CASSQEELAGSTDTQYF.

CDR3 nucleotides: TGTGCCAGCAGCTTGTTCGTCGGGGACACCGGGGAGCTGTTTTTT. Protein product: CASSLFVGDTGELFF. The rearrangement links TRBV5-8 to TRBJ2-2; a possible D gene is TRBD2 (5 bases). This CDR3 comprises 15 residues. The germline V and J ends were trimmed by 1 base and 3 bases, with 10 bases remaining between them. The V gene's germline CDR1 is SGHTS and CDR2 YDEGEE.

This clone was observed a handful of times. This CDR3 is CSVGGGYSYEQYF. The CDR3 DNA reads as TGCAGCGTTGGGGGGGGCTACTCCTACGAGCAGTACTTC. The genes are TRBV29-1 and TRBJ2-5, with TRBD2 as a possible D gene (7 bases). The better agreement between TRBJ2-7 and the DNA end casts doubt on the J call. Germline assignment: CDR1 SQVTM and CDR2 ANQGSEA. The CDR3 is 13 amino acids.

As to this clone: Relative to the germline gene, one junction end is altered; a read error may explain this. Written as DNA, the CDR3 is TGCGTCCCAGCGGGGGGGCGGGAGACCCAGTACTTC. It yields the protein CVPAGGRETQYF. This sequence joins TRBV9 and TRBJ2-5; 10 nucleotides line up with TRBD2. The CDR3 is 12 amino acids. From germline, CDR1 is SGDLS and CDR2 YYNGEE.

For the CDR3, the DNA is TGTGCCAGGGGGCCAGGGTCGGGTAACACTGAAGCTTTCTTT. It yields the protein CARGPGSGNTEAFF. The chain joins TRBV2 to TRBJ1-1; tentatively, D is TRBD1 (5 bases). The CDR3 has 14 residues. V lost 9 bases and J lost 2, with 16 bases in between. Germline assignment: CDR1 SNHLY and CDR2 FYNNEI.

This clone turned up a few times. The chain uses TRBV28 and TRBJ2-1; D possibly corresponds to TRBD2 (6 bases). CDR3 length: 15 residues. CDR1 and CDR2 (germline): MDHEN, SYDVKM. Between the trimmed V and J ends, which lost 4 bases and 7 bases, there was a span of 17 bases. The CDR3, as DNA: TGTGCCAGCAGTTCTCTGGGCCCGGGGAGGAATGAGCAGTTCTTC. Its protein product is CASSSLGPGRNEQFF.

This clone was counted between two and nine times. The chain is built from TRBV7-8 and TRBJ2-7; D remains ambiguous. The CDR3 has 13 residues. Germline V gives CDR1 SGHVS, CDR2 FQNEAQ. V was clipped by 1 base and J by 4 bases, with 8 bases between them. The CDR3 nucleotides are TGTGCCAGCAGCTTAGAGCTACCTTACGAGCAGTACTTC. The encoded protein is CASSLELPYEQYF.

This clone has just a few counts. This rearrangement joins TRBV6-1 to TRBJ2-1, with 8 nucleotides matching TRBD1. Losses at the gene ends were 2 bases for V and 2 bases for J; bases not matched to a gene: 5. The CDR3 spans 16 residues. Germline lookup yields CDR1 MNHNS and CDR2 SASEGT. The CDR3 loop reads CASSERTGQAYNEQFF. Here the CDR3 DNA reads TGTGCCAGCAGTGAAAGGACAGGGCAGGCCTACAATGAGCAGTTCTTC.

In DNA, the CDR3 is TGTGCCAGCAGTTCGGGGACAGGGAGTCGGCCCCAGCATTTT. Translating gives CASSSGTGSRPQHF. The chain has TRBV6-5 and TRBJ1-5; TRBD1 aligns across 9 bases. V trimming: 4 bases; J trimming: 9 bases; junction bases outside the gene matches: 7. The CDR3 runs to 14 residues. Germline V gives CDR1 MNHEY, CDR2 SVGAGI.

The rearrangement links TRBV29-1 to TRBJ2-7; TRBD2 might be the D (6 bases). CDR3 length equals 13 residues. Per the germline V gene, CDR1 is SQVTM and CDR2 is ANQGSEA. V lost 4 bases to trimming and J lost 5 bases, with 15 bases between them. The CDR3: CSVVSRGRNEQYF. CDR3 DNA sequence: TGCAGCGTTGTGTCTAGAGGGAGGAACGAGCAGTACTTC.

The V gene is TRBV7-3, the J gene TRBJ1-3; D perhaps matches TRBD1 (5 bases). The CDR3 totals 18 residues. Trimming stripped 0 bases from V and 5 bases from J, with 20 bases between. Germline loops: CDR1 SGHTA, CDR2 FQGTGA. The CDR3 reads CASSLTRDGRSTRNTIYF. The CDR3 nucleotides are TGTGCCAGCAGCTTAACCAGGGACGGGAGGAGTACCAGAAACACCATATATTTT.

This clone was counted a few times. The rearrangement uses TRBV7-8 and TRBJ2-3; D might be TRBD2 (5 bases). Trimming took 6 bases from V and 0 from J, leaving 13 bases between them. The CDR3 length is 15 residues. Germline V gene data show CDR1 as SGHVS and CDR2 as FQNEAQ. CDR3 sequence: CASSERAASTDTQYF. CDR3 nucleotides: TGTGCCAGCAGTGAGAGGGCCGCTAGCACAGATACGCAGTATTTT.

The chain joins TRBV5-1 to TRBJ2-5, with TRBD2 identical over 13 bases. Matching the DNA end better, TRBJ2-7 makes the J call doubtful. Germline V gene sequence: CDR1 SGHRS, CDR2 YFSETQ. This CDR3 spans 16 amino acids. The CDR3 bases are TGCGCCAGCAGCTCGGGACTAGCGGGGAACCCCTACGAGCAGTACTTC. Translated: CASSSGLAGNPYEQYF.

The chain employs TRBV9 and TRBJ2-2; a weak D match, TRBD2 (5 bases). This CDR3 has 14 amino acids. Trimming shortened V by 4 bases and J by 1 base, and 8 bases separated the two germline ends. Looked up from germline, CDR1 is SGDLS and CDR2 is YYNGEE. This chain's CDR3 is CASSPGMNTGELFF. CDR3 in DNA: TGTGCCAGCAGCCCCGGGATGAACACCGGGGAGCTGTTTTTT.

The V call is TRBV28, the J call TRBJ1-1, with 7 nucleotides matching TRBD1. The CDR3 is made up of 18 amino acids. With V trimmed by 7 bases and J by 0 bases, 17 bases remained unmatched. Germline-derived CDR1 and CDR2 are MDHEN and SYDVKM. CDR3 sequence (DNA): TGTGCCAGCACCCTACCCCGTAGGACAGGTGGCATGAACACTGAAGCTTTCTTT. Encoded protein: CASTLPRRTGGMNTEAFF.

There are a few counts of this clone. The CDR3 DNA follows: TGTGCCAGCAGTTACTCGAGGGTTAGCAATCAGCCCCAGCATTTT. Translation gives CASSYSRVSNQPQHF. The rearrangement joins TRBV6-6 to TRBJ1-5; D call uncertain. V shed 0 bases and J shed 0 bases, with 6 bases lying between them. The germline V gene has CDR1 MNHNY and CDR2 SVGAGI (reference sequence). The CDR3 spans 15 residues.

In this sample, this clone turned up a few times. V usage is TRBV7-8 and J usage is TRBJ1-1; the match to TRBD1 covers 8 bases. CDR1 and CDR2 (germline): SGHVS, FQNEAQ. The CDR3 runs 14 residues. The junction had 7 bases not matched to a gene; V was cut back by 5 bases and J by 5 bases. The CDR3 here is CASSPRQGRTEAFF. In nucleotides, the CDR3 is TGTGCCAGCAGCCCCCGACAGGGGAGGACTGAAGCTTTCTTT.

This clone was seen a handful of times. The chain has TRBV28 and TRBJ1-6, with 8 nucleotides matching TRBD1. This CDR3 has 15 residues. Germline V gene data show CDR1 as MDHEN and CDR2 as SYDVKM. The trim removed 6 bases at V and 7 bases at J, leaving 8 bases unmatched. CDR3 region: CASSGQGSSNSPLHF. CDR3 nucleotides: TGTGCCAGCAGCGGACAGGGTAGTTCAAATTCACCCCTCCACTTT.

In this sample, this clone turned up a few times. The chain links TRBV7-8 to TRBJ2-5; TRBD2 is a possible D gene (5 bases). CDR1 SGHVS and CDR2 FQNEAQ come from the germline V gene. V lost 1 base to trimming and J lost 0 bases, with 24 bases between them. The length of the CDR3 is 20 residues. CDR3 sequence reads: CASSLVEPWKRRMYQETQYF. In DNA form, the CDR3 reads TGTGCCAGCAGCTTAGTAGAGCCGTGGAAGCGGAGAATGTACCAAGAGACCCAGTACTTC.

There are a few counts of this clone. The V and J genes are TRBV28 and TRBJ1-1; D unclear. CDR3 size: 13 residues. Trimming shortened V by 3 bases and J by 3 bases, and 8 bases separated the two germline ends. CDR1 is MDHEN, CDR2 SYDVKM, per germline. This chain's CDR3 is CASSLGEYTEAFF. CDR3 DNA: TGTGCCAGCAGTTTGGGCGAATACACTGAAGCTTTCTTT.

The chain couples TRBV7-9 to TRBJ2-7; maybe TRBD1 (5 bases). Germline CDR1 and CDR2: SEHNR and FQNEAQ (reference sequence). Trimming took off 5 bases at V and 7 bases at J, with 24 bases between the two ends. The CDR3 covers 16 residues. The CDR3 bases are TGTGCCAGCAGCCTGATTTTGAGTGCCGCGCCAGGGGAGCAGTACTTC. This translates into CASSLILSAAPGEQYF.